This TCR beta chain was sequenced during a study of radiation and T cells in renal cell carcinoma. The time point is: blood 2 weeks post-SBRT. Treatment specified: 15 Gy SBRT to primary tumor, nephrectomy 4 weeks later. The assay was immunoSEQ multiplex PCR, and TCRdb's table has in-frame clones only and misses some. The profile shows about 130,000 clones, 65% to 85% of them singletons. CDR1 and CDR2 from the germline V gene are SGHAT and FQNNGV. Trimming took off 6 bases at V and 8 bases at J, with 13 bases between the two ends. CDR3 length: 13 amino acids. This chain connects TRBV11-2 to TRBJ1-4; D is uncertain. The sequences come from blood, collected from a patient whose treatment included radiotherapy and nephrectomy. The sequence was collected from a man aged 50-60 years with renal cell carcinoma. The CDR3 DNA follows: TGTGCCAGCAGTACCTTTAGCGGGGAAAAACTGTTTTTT. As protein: CASSTFSGEKLFF.